This T cell receptor beta chain was identified in a study of cytomegalovirus exposure and HLA in healthy donors (dated by TCRdb to the late 2010s). In the study overall: In an earlier analysis of 587 of the donors, 276 Gb of sequence data and 117 million unique TCR beta sequences from 180 million or so T cells were reported. The study aimed to test whether cataloging public T cell receptors could reveal signatures of past pathogen exposure. Roughly five DR-DQ haplotypes were handled as single units for association and clustering, since linkage in the cohort was strong. Rather than drawing on any new phenotypic data, the later analysis identified candidate immune exposures from TCR beta sequences and the way those sequences occurred across donors. The number of typed donors differed by locus: roughly 620-630 for A, B, C, DRB1 and DQB1; 500 to 550 for DQA1; 606 for DPA1; and 450 to 480 for DPB1. Donor age, sex, ethnicity and CMV serostatus were collected together with the repertoire data. To predict cytomegalovirus infection status, the study combined high-throughput TCR immunosequencing, statistical association of individual TCRs with disease status, and machine learning. To study patterns of TCR occurrence, a later analysis re-analyzed previously published TCR beta repertoires from more than 550 donors and added high-resolution HLA genotyping. An early release covering roughly 580 HLA-typed donors comprised approximately 290 gigabases of sequencing data and roughly 85 million unique TCR sequences. HLA typing included class I and class II loci at four-digit resolution. Besides the first cohort of under 700 subjects, a separate validation cohort made up of about 120 different subjects was used. Across some 400 genotyped donors of the cohort, an average of about 250,000 unique TCR beta nucleotide sequences per donor were sequenced, and 15% to 20% of those sequences were non-productive. Genome-wide SNP genotypes for about three fifths of the roughly 700 donors were used in a later genetic analysis, which treated that subset as a discovery cohort. Of the roughly 400 genotyped donors, roughly 80% were placed in the genetic ancestry cluster associated with self-reported Caucasian donors. Every repertoire in the discovery cohort had been generated on one and the same sequencing platform. An earlier analysis of 587 of the donors used high-throughput TCR beta sequencing to judge whether each TCR beta V gene segment behaved as functional or pseudogenic. Using immunosequencing, the study profiled T cell repertoires from 550 to 750 subjects and related those repertoires to cytomegalovirus serostatus.

Libraries came from the immunoSEQ multiplex PCR assay. The multiplex PCR relied on a mix of 60 forward primers for TCR Vbeta segments and 13 reverse primers for TCR Jbeta segments. Amplification of the CDR3 region of rearranged TCR beta genes was performed with a multiplex PCR assay on genomic DNA. On the Illumina HiSeq System, the amplified TCR beta libraries were sequenced as 87-base-pair reads. The source study handled its data this way. In a later analysis, 80 million or so unique TCR beta chains were counted across the 690 or so repertoires, and approximately 11 million of these chains were shared by at least two donors. To remove PCR and sequencing errors, raw reads were error-corrected and collapsed into unique sequences using a nearest-neighbor algorithm that merged closely related sequences. V, D and J gene segments were assigned by aligning CDR3 sequences to IMGT reference sequences. For a sequence to be retained, at least a six-nucleotide match to both a V gene segment and a J gene segment was required. A rearrangement counted as productive if the CDR3 had no stop codons and remained in frame with V and J, and every other rearrangement counted as non-productive. CDR3 was defined according to IMGT convention as the region running from the second conserved V-encoded cysteine to the conserved J-encoded phenylalanine. The earlier analysis of a few hundred of the donors excluded sequences that lacked an unambiguous match to a single V gene segment. An earlier analysis of approximately 590 of the donors classified V segments as functional when productive rearrangements were above 56.7% and as segregating when the standard deviation between donors was above 5%. A statistical classification framework was developed to diagnose cytomegalovirus status using the catalog of TCR beta chain sequences. V and J gene assignment, in a later analysis, came from comparing TCR nucleotide sequences with IMGT/GENE-DB human TR gene sequences. The TCRdist pipeline was used in a later analysis to assign CDR3 sequences and most-parsimonious VDJ recombination scenarios. In a later analysis, each TCR beta chain was defined by its CDR3 amino acid sequence together with its V-gene family, and reads lacking a unique V-gene family were excluded. A later analysis removed 550 to 700 highly shared, low-generation-probability nucleotide sequences to deal with suspected cross-contamination and a sequencing artifact. In a later analysis, a clonal expansion index was calculated for each public chain from normalized within-repertoire ranks of inferred template counts. In a later analysis, generation probabilities were computed using a VDJ recombination model fitted to out-of-frame rearrangements, and the results were checked against IGoR. Hypergeometric tests were used in a later analysis to score TCR-TCR, TCR-HLA and TCR-CMV co-occurrence, with a repertoire-size bias correction applied to the TCR pairs. A later analysis estimated false discovery rates by permuting HLA or CMV assignments 20 times. A later analysis grouped co-occurring TCRs with DBSCAN, adding TCRdist sequence similarity when clustering within HLA-allele-positive subsets. Co-occurrence clustering excluded repertoires with fewer than 30,000 or more than 120,000 public chains, plus five with anomalous nucleotide sharing. The immuneACCESS repertoire file appears here via TCRdb, limited to in-frame rearrangements. These files lack a portion of the clones; in checked studies, under half of the deficit traces to unresolved V genes, and the cause of the others is not known. V, J and clone size are those of that table, while D and trimming were read from the DNA. A total of approximately 210,000 clones appear in this sample, about 80% of them only once. The ten biggest clones cover 1.8% of the sample.

The cohort consisted of 666 healthy bone marrow donors. Cohort members were all nominally healthy when sampled, although unrecorded immune exposures were likely present. The donor was CMV seronegative and was included in the group of a few hundred seronegative cohort members. A peripheral blood sample was collected from each donor, and TCR beta sequencing was performed on peripheral blood mononuclear cells. Genomic DNA was extracted from the blood cell samples with the Qiagen DNeasy Blood Extraction Kit. This clone was picked up a small number of times. This clone's antigen is unknown. There are no base qualities to consult, and no much larger clone falls within one base. General conclusions and limits of the study: Assigning TCR associations to individual alleles was difficult when HLA alleles, especially DR and DQ, strongly co-occurred. In a later analysis, HLA-associated TCR beta chains were found to be more clonally expanded and to have lower generation probabilities than equally common non-associated chains. The study listed 150 to 200 TCR beta chains as associated with cytomegalovirus. A cluster of highly shared sequence variants was judged likely to represent a technical artifact of the sequencing pipeline. About 15 rarely observed V segments, including chromosome 9 orphons, were excluded from the earlier analysis of approximately 500 of the donors because counts were too low. For the cohort, immune exposure information was limited to CMV serostatus. In an earlier analysis of over 550 of the donors, most TCR beta V segments were observed in productive rearrangements about 90% or about 30% of the time, broadly matching IMGT annotations. A further reported finding was that TCR beta sequences accurately predicted the HLA-A and HLA-B alleles for most subjects in the first cohort. Because HLA typing was missing for some donors at each locus, association tests included only the typed subset. V-gene and J-gene trimming of TCR beta chains was associated with a missense DCLRE1C variant in a later genetic analysis, and the association was replicated in an independent cohort. The presence/absence analyses assumed that sequencing depth was roughly uniform across donors, and that assumption may not be true. In this cohort, only TCR beta chains were sequenced, and detectable features were limited by the absence of alpha or paired-chain data. A few of the identified cytomegalovirus-associated TCR beta chains were confirmed in vitro to be specific for cytomegalovirus antigens. The authors suggested that the approach could potentially be generalized to other disease states and immunological phenotypes. In a later analysis, 15,000 to 20,000 TCR beta sequences were associated with specific HLA alleles at a false discovery rate of 0.05. In a later analysis, most CMV-associated TCR beta chains were found to appear HLA-restricted, with HLA associations seemingly driven largely by CMV exposure. In a later analysis, the rate of TCR association differed among HLA loci, with DRB1 alleles having the most associated TCRs and HLA-C alleles having the fewest. Cytomegalovirus status was reported to be diagnosed by the classifier with high specificity and sensitivity in both the original and validation cohorts. While some public TCRs were present in many individuals, most TCR sequences turned up only very rarely across donors. Linkage disequilibrium might explain the correlated functional status among segregating V segments, but an unknown experimental factor could not be ruled out. In a later genetic analysis, fewer N-insertions in productive TCRs were reported among donors in an Asian-associated ancestry cluster than the roughly 640-donor mean. Several of the top co-occurrence clusters appeared to be linked to parvovirus B19, influenza, CMV and Epstein-Barr virus, according to a later analysis.

The receptor comes from a male donor in good health and CMV-seronegative. The material sequenced was PBMCs.

The nucleotide sequence is given as TGTGCCAGCACCCCTGGCACCGAGGGAATCTACGAGCAGTACTTC. Translated, this gives CASTPGTEGIYEQYF. The rearranged chain carries TRBV6-5 and TRBJ2-7; the D region possibly corresponds to TRBD2 (5 bases align). The cysteine opens and the phenylalanine closes a CDR3 of 15 amino acids. The retained sequence is limited to the CDR3, 45 bases, with the frame set at the first base. V loses 7 bases of germline sequence and J loses 3 bases, and the interval between the two ends is 19 bases. Via the germline V gene, CDR1 is MNHEY and CDR2 SVGAGI.